These 27 T cell receptor beta chains share one sample of origin, sequenced in a study of blood T cell repertoires in COVID-19. Data came from immunoSEQ multiplex PCR; TCRdb stores just in-frame clones and leaves some out. The sample lists about 250,000 clones, 90% occurring once. The sequenced sample consisted of peripheral blood. These TCRs come from a woman in her sixties or seventies with COVID-19, enrolled during active disease.

The count of this clone is one. This chain joins TRBV6-5 and TRBJ1-3, with 9 bases matching TRBD1. The CDR3 length is 15 residues. The trim removed 5 bases at V and 5 bases at J, leaving 7 bases unmatched. Germline assignment: CDR1 MNHEY and CDR2 SVGAGI. CDR3 bases: TGTGCCAGCAGTCGTTCGGGGACAGGGAGAAACACCATATATTTT. It yields the protein CASSRSGTGRNTIYF.

The chain joins TRBV6-5 to TRBJ1-6; D is undetermined. Trimming pared 8 bases from V and 5 bases from J, leaving 10 bases between. Germline CDR1 MNHEY, CDR2 SVGAGI. The CDR3 loop spans 13 amino acids. The chain's CDR3 is CASRTENNSPLHF. CDR3 coding DNA: TGTGCCAGCCGAACAGAAAATAATTCACCCCTCCACTTT.

The V call is TRBV3-1 (or the pseudogene TRBV3-2), the J call TRBJ1-4; D is uncertain. Between the trimmed V and J ends, which lost 2 bases and 4 bases, there was a span of 11 bases. The CDR3 sequence is 15 residues long. Germline CDR1 and CDR2: LGHDT and YNNKEL (reference sequence). The CDR3 loop reads CASSQRWAGNEKLFF. For the CDR3, the DNA is TGTGCCAGCAGCCAACGTTGGGCGGGTAATGAAAAACTGTTTTTT.

The chain is built from TRBV19 and TRBJ2-5; TRBD2 might be the D (5 bases). V lost 3 bases and J 7 bases, leaving 18 bases between the germline ends. Per the germline V gene, CDR1 is LNHDA and CDR2 is SQIVND (reference sequence). The CDR3 length is 15 residues. Written as DNA, the CDR3 is TGTGCCAGTAGTATGTGGATCGAGTACGGAGGGACCCAGTACTTC. Translated, it gives CASSMWIEYGGTQYF. The full variable domain, in which reference TRBV19 and TRBJ2-5 provide the parts outside the CDR3, is DGGITQSPKYLFRKEGQNVTLSCEQNLNHDAMYWYRQDPGQGLRLIYYSQIVNDFQKGDIAEGYSVSREKKESFPLTVTSAQKNPTAFYLCASSMWIEYGGTQYFGPGTRLLVL.

This clone was counted once. J is TRBJ1-4 and V is TRBV5-4, with TRBD1 as a possible D gene (5 bases). Germline CDR1 is SGHNT and CDR2 is YYREEE (reference sequence). The CDR3 is 13 residues long. The ends were cut back, 1 base at V and 4 bases at J, with 5 bases in the middle. CDR3 protein: CASSLQGNEKLFF. The CDR3 nucleotides read TGTGCCAGCAGCTTGCAGGGTAATGAAAAACTGTTTTTT.

This clone was picked up a small number of times. The chain links TRBV5-1 to TRBJ2-1; tentatively, D is TRBD2 (6 bases). Per the germline V gene, CDR1 is SGHRS and CDR2 is YFSETQ. The CDR3 consists of 15 residues. V gave up 3 bases and J gave up 10 bases, with 20 bases separating them. The CDR3 spells CASSSSAGGGLEQFF. DNA of the CDR3: TGCGCCAGCAGCTCATCCGCCGGTGGGGGGTTAGAGCAGTTCTTC.

The genes are TRBV19 and TRBJ2-3, with a tentative D call TRBD1 (6 bases). CDR3 size: 15 residues. Germline lookup yields CDR1 LNHDA and CDR2 SQIVND (reference sequence). Trimming took 4 bases from V and 10 from J, leaving 21 bases between them. CDR3: CASSSRQGHGQSQYF. The CDR3 DNA is TGTGCCAGTAGTAGCCGCCAGGGACACGGCCAGTCGCAGTATTTT. The whole variable domain, remainder taken from reference TRBV19 and TRBJ2-3, is DGGITQSPKYLFRKEGQNVTLSCEQNLNHDAMYWYRQDPGQGLRLIYYSQIVNDFQKGDIAEGYSVSREKKESFPLTVTSAQKNPTAFYLCASSSRQGHGQSQYFGPGTRLTVL.

For the CDR3, the DNA is TGTGCCAGCACCCTAAGAGGGACAGGGGCGCAAGAGACCCAGTACTTC. Translating gives CASTLRGTGAQETQYF. The chain is built from TRBV13 and TRBJ2-5; 10 bases fit TRBD1. With V trimmed by 7 bases and J by 2 bases, 10 bases remained unmatched. The length of the CDR3 is 16 residues. From germline, CDR1 is PRHDT and CDR2 FYEKMQ (reference sequence).

The chain uses TRBV5-6 and TRBJ2-7; D is unresolved. This CDR3 is built from 13 residues. V dropped 0 bases and J dropped 3 bases, with 7 bases sitting between them. Germline CDR1 and CDR2: SGHDT and YYEEEE. The CDR3 DNA reads as TGTGCCAGCAGCTTGGTCTCGGGCTACGAGCAGTACTTC. Translated, it gives CASSLVSGYEQYF.

CDR3 amino acids: CASSPSGGWDTGELFF. The CDR3 DNA is TGTGCCAGCAGTCCGAGCGGGGGCTGGGACACCGGGGAGCTGTTTTTT. The chain links TRBV5-4 to TRBJ2-2; 8 bases are a match to TRBD2. The junction had 9 bases not matched to a gene; V was cut back by 5 bases and J by 3 bases. This CDR3 is 16 amino acids long. The germline V gene encodes CDR1 SGHNT and CDR2 YYREEE (reference sequence).

The V and J genes are TRBV5-1 and TRBJ2-5; D might be TRBD2 (5 bases). The V end was cut by 2 bases, the J end by 10 bases, with 18 bases between. CDR3 size: 14 residues. Germline V gene lookup returns CDR1 SGHRS and CDR2 YFSETQ. The CDR3 spells CASSFGQHPGDQYF. For the CDR3, the DNA is TGCGCCAGCAGCTTCGGGCAGCACCCCGGGGACCAGTACTTC.

The V and J genes are TRBV18 and TRBJ1-3; 7 positions agree with TRBD1. The germline CDR1 and CDR2 sequences are KGHSH and LQKENI. This CDR3 has 17 residues. V gave up 3 bases and J gave up 4 bases; unmatched junction bases: 12. The CDR3 spells CASSPSAEGAVGNTIYF. In DNA, the CDR3 is TGTGCCAGCTCACCGTCTGCGGAGGGGGCAGTGGGAAACACCATATATTTT.

The CDR3 sequence: CASAGTSGVDTQYF. The CDR3 DNA is TGCGCCAGCGCCGGGACTAGCGGGGTAGATACGCAGTATTTT. The chain has TRBV10-2 and TRBJ2-3; 13 bases match TRBD2. Trimming took 8 bases from V and 5 from J; bases not matched to a gene: 4. Germline V gene lookup returns CDR1 WSHSY and CDR2 SAAADI. There are 14 residues in the CDR3.

The rearrangement uses TRBV19 and TRBJ1-1; the match to TRBD1 covers 7 bases. Germline V lookup: CDR1 LNHDA, CDR2 SQIVND (reference sequence). The CDR3 runs 14 residues. The trim removed 6 bases at V and 0 bases at J, leaving 4 bases unmatched. The CDR3 is CASRKGTVNTEAFF. CDR3 nucleotide sequence: TGTGCCAGTAGAAAAGGGACAGTGAACACTGAAGCTTTCTTT.

This chain uses TRBV6-2 or TRBV6-3 with TRBJ1-1; TRBD1 might be the D (6 bases). The CDR3 length is 14 residues. The germline gives CDR1 MNHEY, CDR2 SVGEGT. Trimming removed 6 bases from V and 5 bases from J, with 16 bases in between. CDR3 nucleotide sequence: TGTGCCAGCAGCCAGCTACAGGGCGCTACTGAAGCTTTCTTT. Translation: CASSQLQGATEAFF.

With regard to this clone: Compared with germline, one end of the junction differs, possibly owing to a read error. This chain uses TRBV7-3 with TRBJ2-1; 10 bases line up with TRBD2. CDR1 SGHTA and CDR2 FQGTGA come from the germline V gene. The CDR3 length is 14 residues. The CDR3 reads CASSFSSGGPVFVF. In nucleotides, the CDR3 is TGTGCCAGCAGCTTCTCTAGCGGGGGTCCCGTTTTCGTCTTC.

V usage is TRBV3-1 (or the pseudogene TRBV3-2) and J usage is TRBJ1-5; a weak D match, TRBD1 (6 bases). Per the germline V gene, CDR1 is LGHDT and CDR2 is YNNKEL (reference sequence). The V end was cut by 2 bases, the J end by 3 bases, with 11 bases between. CDR3 size: 15 residues. The CDR3 sequence: CASSQRQADNQPQHF. The CDR3 DNA sequence: TGTGCCAGCAGCCAAAGACAGGCGGACAATCAGCCCCAGCATTTT.

The genes are TRBV12-5 and TRBJ2-5; maybe TRBD1 (5 bases). CDR1 LGHNT and CDR2 FRNRAP come from the germline V gene. The length of the CDR3 is 11 residues. V was shortened by 6 bases and J by 7 bases, with 9 bases between the two germline ends. The CDR3 protein is CASGARGTQYF. CDR3 sequence (DNA): TGTGCTAGTGGCGCAAGGGGGACCCAGTACTTC.

The V call is TRBV14, the J call TRBJ1-1, with a weak D call TRBD1 (5 bases). Germline lookup yields CDR1 SGHDN and CDR2 FVKESK. The CDR3 is made up of 12 amino acids. V gave up 4 bases and J gave up 13 bases, with 16 bases separating them. The CDR3 region has the DNA TGTGCCAGCAGCCCCCCGGGGGGTGTCGGTTTCTTT. Protein: CASSPPGGVGFF.

The CDR3 nucleotides read TGCGCCAGCAGCCAGGGACAGGGGTTGAGTAATGAGCAGTTCTTC. This sequence encodes CASSQGQGLSNEQFF. This chain uses TRBV4-3 with TRBJ2-1; TRBD1 agrees at 10 bases. The CDR3 loop spans 15 amino acids. Germline loops: CDR1 LGHNA, CDR2 YSLEER. After removal of 3 bases from V and 7 bases from J, the junction contained 6 bases not matched to a gene.

V gene TRBV6-2 or TRBV6-3 combines with J gene TRBJ2-3; 11 bases agree with TRBD2. CDR3 length: 16 residues. Germline V gene lookup returns CDR1 MNHEY and CDR2 SVGEGT. Unmatched junction bases numbered 6, after V lost 5 bases and J lost 2 bases. The CDR3 nucleotides are TGTGCCAGCAGTACCCGACTAGCGGGGTTCACAGATACGCAGTATTTT. Encoded protein: CASSTRLAGFTDTQYF.

The sample holds one count of this clone. This chain joins TRBV6-5 and TRBJ2-7; 8 positions match TRBD1. Germline CDR1 MNHEY, CDR2 SVGAGI. Trimming took 5 bases from V and 5 from J; bases not matched to a gene: 5. The CDR3 totals 13 residues. The CDR3 nucleotides read TGTGCCAGCAGTCCGGACAGGGCCGACGAGCAGTACTTC. It yields the protein CASSPDRADEQYF.

This chain connects TRBV19 to TRBJ2-2; possible D gene TRBD2, 7 bases. With 4 bases removed from V and 6 bases from J, the gap between germline ends came to 15 bases. Per the germline V gene, CDR1 is LNHDA and CDR2 is SQIVND (reference sequence). The CDR3 is made up of 15 amino acids. CDR3 sequence (DNA): TGTGCCAGTAGTAGGGGGCAGGGGAGGGCCGGGGAGCTGTTTTTT. It is translated as CASSRGQGRAGELFF.

The chain joins TRBV19 to TRBJ2-1; 7 positions match TRBD1. Per the germline V gene, CDR1 is LNHDA and CDR2 is SQIVND (reference sequence). With V trimmed by 1 base and J by 7 bases, 10 bases remained unmatched. The CDR3 runs 16 residues. The CDR3 protein is CASSIGRQGKVNEQFF. The DNA of the CDR3 is TGTGCCAGTAGTATAGGTCGACAGGGAAAGGTGAATGAGCAGTTCTTC.

The rearrangement links TRBV5-1 to TRBJ2-1, with TRBD2 identical over 7 bases. The germline V gene encodes CDR1 SGHRS and CDR2 YFSETQ. The CDR3 runs to 15 residues. Germline trimming cut 5 bases from V and 5 bases from J; bases unmatched to any gene: 10. The CDR3 region has the DNA TGCGCCAGCAGTGTTTGGGGGGGGACCGACAATGAGCAGTTCTTC. Protein: CASSVWGGTDNEQFF.

The chain couples TRBV7-2 to TRBJ2-1, with D possibly TRBD1 on 6 matching bases. Trimming left V 2 bases short and J 9 bases short, with 14 bases between. The CDR3 is 14 amino acids. Per germline, CDR1 SGHTA and CDR2 FQGNSA. The CDR3 region is CASSLKYREGEQFF. In nucleotides, the CDR3 is TGTGCCAGCAGCTTAAAATACAGGGAAGGTGAGCAGTTCTTC.

V and J are TRBV2 and TRBJ1-3; unclear D gene. Germline V CDR1 and CDR2: SNHLY, FYNNEI. V gave up 0 bases and J gave up 0 bases, with 12 bases separating them. The CDR3 is made up of 17 amino acids. The CDR3 sequence is CASSEAWGVRSGNTIYF. Written as DNA, the CDR3 is TGTGCCAGCAGTGAAGCTTGGGGAGTACGCTCTGGAAACACCATATATTTT.